This is a list of T cell receptor beta chains from one sample in a study of neurological immune-mediated disorders. TCRdb re-analysed the 5' RACE reads in MiXCR, keeping a single row per CDR3 protein. The sample holds some 66,000 distinct CDR3 sequences, more than 3.5% seen once. The specimen sequenced was PBMCs. The receptors originated from a man in his forties or fifties with multiple sclerosis. Each CDR3 is given without its conserved first and last residue.

J gene,V gene,CDR3 protein
TRBJ1-5,TRBV20-1,SARQTGTLSNQPQH
TRBJ1-1,TRBV5-1,ASSYGQPNTEAF
TRBJ2-5,TRBV29-1,SVESKGTVQETQY
TRBJ1-5,TRBV7-8,ASSLGSQPQH
TRBJ1-1,TRBV6-5,ASGFGKGLTEAF
TRBJ1-2,TRBV12-3/TRBV12-4,ASSLGWTPRGYT
TRBJ1-5,TRBV20-1,SARDVNSNQPQH
TRBJ2-3,TRBV4-2,ASSQDGYSAFDGDTQY
TRBJ1-4,TRBV2,ASNGGQGRNEKLF
TRBJ1-2,TRBV5-1,ASSLGSGTVNYGYT
TRBJ2-2,TRBV4-2,ASSQVGTGTGVLRGTGELF
TRBJ1-5,TRBV7-9,ASSADTGTDNQPQH
TRBJ2-3,TRBV7-2,ASSLTQGGHTQY
TRBJ2-3,TRBV13,ASSLGQDRYTQY
TRBJ1-1,TRBV5-1,ASSPVMGHTEAF
TRBJ1-1,TRBV12-3/TRBV12-4,ASSLGAEAF
TRBJ2-3,TRBV4-2,ASSQGNSGGPTDTQY
TRBJ1-1,TRBV20-1,SARDGGRAMNTEAF
TRBJ2-5,TRBV9,ASSVAPSRGETQY
TRBJ2-7,TRBV5-5,ASSLVLGYEQY
TRBJ1-5,TRBV28,ASSTTGWSNQPQH
TRBJ2-3,TRBV20-1,SARGWGGAVRTDTQY
TRBJ2-5,TRBV2,ASSEQGTKGETQY
TRBJ2-2,TRBV5-1,ASSDDRGYTGELF
TRBJ2-2,TRBV29-1,SVQKIANTGELF
TRBJ1-5,TRBV7-8,ASSLLGDSPNQPQH